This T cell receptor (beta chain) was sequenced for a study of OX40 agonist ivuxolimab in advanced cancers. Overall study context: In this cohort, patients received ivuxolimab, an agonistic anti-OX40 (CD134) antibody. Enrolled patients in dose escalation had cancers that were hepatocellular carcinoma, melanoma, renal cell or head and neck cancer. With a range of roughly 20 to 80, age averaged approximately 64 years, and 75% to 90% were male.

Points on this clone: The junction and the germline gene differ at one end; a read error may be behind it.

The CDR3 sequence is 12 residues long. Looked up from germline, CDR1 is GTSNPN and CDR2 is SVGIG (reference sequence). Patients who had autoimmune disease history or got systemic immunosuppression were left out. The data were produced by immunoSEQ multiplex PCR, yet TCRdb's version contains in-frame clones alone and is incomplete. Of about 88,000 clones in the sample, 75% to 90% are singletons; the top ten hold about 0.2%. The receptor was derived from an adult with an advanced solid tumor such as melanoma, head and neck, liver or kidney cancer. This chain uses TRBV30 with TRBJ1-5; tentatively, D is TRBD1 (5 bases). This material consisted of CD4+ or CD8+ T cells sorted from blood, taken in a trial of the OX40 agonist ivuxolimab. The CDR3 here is CAWSVGTGPRHF. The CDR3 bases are TGTGCCTGGAGTGTAGGAACAGGCCCCCGGCATTTT. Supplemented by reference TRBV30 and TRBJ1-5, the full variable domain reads SQTIHQWPATLVQPVGSPLSLECTVEGTSNPNLYWYRQAAGRGLQLLFYSVGIGQISSEVPQNLSASRPQDRQFILSSKKLLLSDSGFYLCAWSVGTGPRHFGDGTRLSIL.